This passage covers 14 T cell receptor beta chains from one sample sequenced in a study of monozygotic twins with inflammatory bowel disease. TCRdb re-called the 5' RACE reads; one entry per CDR3 protein, DNA not given. The sample's table shows around 210,000 distinct CDR3 sequences. The material sequenced was blood. Receptors originate from a human donor with ulcerative colitis or Crohn's disease, or a healthy co-twin of an affected twin (not recorded which).

This sequence joins TRBV4-3 and TRBJ2-1. The CDR3 loop spans 18 amino acids. Germline V CDR1 and CDR2: LGHNA, YSLEER. CDR3 residues: CASSQDFLSGSSYNEQFF.

The rearrangement links TRBV7-8 to TRBJ2-1; as DNA is missing, the TRBD1 call by TCRdb cannot be tested. The CDR3 totals 14 residues. The germline CDR1 and CDR2 sequences are SGHVS and FQNEAQ. This chain's CDR3 is CASSPFSGTREQFF.

The V call is TRBV7-9, the J call TRBJ1-1. There are 13 residues in the CDR3. Germline V CDR1 and CDR2: SEHNR, FQNEAQ (reference sequence). The CDR3 here is CASSLSRTTEAFF.

The V and J genes are TRBV7-6 and TRBJ1-1; TCRdb's D call, TRBD1, is unchecked because there is no DNA. CDR1 is SGHVS and CDR2 is FNYEAQ in the germline V gene. The CDR3 runs 14 residues. The CDR3 reads CASSPMGGNGEAFF.

The chain carries TRBV18 and TRBJ1-1; the TCRdb call, TRBD1, lacks DNA for checking. CDR3 length: 17 amino acids. Germline values: CDR1 KGHSH, CDR2 LQKENI. CDR3: CASSPLLLQGADTEAFF.

V is TRBV7-9 and J is TRBJ2-1; the TCRdb D gene call, TRBD2, has no DNA to confirm it. Germline lookup yields CDR1 SEHNR and CDR2 FQNEAQ (reference sequence). This CDR3 spans 15 amino acids. CDR3 in amino acids: CASSLSFFPRDEQFF.

The J gene is TRBJ2-6, the V gene TRBV27; the D call of TRBD1 rests on TCRdb alone, since no DNA is present to check it. The CDR3 has 15 amino acids. Germline V CDR1 and CDR2: MNHEY, SMNVEV (reference sequence). This chain's CDR3 is CASYGAASGANVLTF.

The V gene is TRBV27, the J gene TRBJ2-3; TCRdb picks TRBD2, but there is no DNA to check that call. Germline values: CDR1 MNHEY, CDR2 SMNVEV (reference sequence). The CDR3 sequence is 15 residues long. This CDR3 reads CASSPRGVSTDTQYF.

This chain links TRBV5-6 with TRBJ1-5; lacking DNA, the TRBD1 call made by TCRdb goes unchecked. The CDR3 has 14 residues. Germline-derived CDR1 and CDR2 are SGHDT and YYEEEE. This CDR3 is CASSLVGTNQPQHF.

V is TRBV7-6 and J is TRBJ2-3; the D call of TRBD1 rests on TCRdb alone, since no DNA is present to check it. The germline V gene encodes CDR1 SGHVS and CDR2 FNYEAQ. The CDR3 consists of 16 residues. CDR3 loop: CASSLGPGASTDTQYF.

The V gene is TRBV2, the J gene TRBJ2-7. The CDR3 spans 15 residues. CDR1 is SNHLY, CDR2 FYNNEI, per germline. The CDR3 region is CASSKGYGSSYEQYF.

The rearrangement uses TRBV28 and TRBJ2-7; TCRdb gives TRBD1 as the D gene, but with no DNA this cannot be confirmed. This CDR3 has 11 amino acids. Looked up from germline, CDR1 is MDHEN and CDR2 is SYDVKM. The CDR3 here is CASVLGDEQYF.

V and J are TRBV29-1 and TRBJ2-1; TCRdb reports TRBD1, a call that lacks DNA to check it against. Germline V CDR1 and CDR2: SQVTM, ANQGSEA. This CDR3 is built from 14 residues. This CDR3 reads CSVSGGGRYNEQFF.

The chain uses TRBV6-1 and TRBJ2-7. The germline CDR1 and CDR2 sequences are MNHNS and SASEGT. The CDR3 spans 17 residues. CDR3 sequence: CASSPRRIGGGSYEQYF.